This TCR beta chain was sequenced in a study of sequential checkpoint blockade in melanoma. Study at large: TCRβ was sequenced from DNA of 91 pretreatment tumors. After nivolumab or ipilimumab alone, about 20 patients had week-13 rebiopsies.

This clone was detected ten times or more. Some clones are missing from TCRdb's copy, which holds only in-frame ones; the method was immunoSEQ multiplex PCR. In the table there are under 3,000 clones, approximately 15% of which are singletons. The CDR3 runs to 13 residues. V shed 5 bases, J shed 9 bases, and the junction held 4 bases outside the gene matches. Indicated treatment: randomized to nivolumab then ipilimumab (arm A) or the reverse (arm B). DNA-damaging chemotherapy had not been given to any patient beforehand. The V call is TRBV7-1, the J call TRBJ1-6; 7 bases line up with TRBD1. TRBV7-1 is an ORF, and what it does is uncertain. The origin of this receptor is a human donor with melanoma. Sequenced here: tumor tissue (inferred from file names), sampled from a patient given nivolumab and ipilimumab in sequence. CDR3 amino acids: CASSLDRFSPLHF. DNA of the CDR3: TGTGCCAGCAGCCTGGACAGGTTTTCACCCCTCCACTTT.